Listed here are 19 T cell receptor beta chains from one sample, sequenced in a study of blood T cell repertoires in COVID-19. Profiling relied on immunoSEQ multiplex PCR, and the TCRdb table lists in-frame clones only, not all of them. The sample lists about 140,000 clones, about 86% occurring once. The sequenced sample consisted of peripheral blood. These receptors all stem from a human donor in a cohort sampled during active COVID-19.

This rearrangement joins TRBV5-1 to TRBJ1-3, with 10 bases that match TRBD1. After removal of 4 bases from V and 0 bases from J, the junction contained 4 bases not matched to a gene. The length of the CDR3 is 16 residues. Germline CDR1 and CDR2: SGHRS and YFSETQ. CDR3 protein: CASSVGTGASGNTIYF. The CDR3 nucleotides read TGCGCCAGCAGCGTAGGGACAGGGGCCTCTGGAAACACCATATATTTT.

As concerns this clone: Germline is not matched at one junction end, which may reflect a read error. This chain connects TRBV11-3 to TRBJ2-5, with a weak D call TRBD2 (5 bases). There are 14 residues in the CDR3. In germline, CDR1 is SGHNT, CDR2 YENEEA. The CDR3 protein is CASSLDGGSETQYF. The CDR3 DNA reads TGTGCCAGCAGCCTAGACGGAGGATCTGAGACCCAGTACTTC.

V and J are TRBV27 and TRBJ2-1; 9 bases line up with TRBD1. This CDR3 is 14 amino acids long. V shed 4 bases and J 5 bases; nucleotides not matched to a gene: 3. Germline V gene sequence: CDR1 MNHEY, CDR2 SMNVEV (reference sequence). This CDR3 is CASSSRDRDNEQFF. CDR3 coding DNA: TGTGCCAGCAGTTCCAGGGACAGGGACAATGAGCAGTTCTTC.

V usage is TRBV2 and J usage is TRBJ2-2; a weak D match, TRBD1 (5 bases). Germline lookup yields CDR1 SNHLY and CDR2 FYNNEI. The V end lost 5 bases, the J end lost 6 bases, and 10 bases lay between the germline ends. The CDR3 covers 13 residues. This CDR3 reads CASSPQGSGELFF. Written as DNA, the CDR3 is TGTGCCAGCAGTCCCCAGGGATCCGGGGAGCTGTTTTTT.

The rearrangement uses TRBV14 and TRBJ1-3; 9 nucleotides agree with TRBD1. Germline CDR1 SGHDN, CDR2 FVKESK. The CDR3 covers 17 residues. The trim removed 4 bases at V and 1 base at J, leaving 8 bases unmatched. CDR3: CASSPKAGTGSGNTIYF. The CDR3 DNA reads TGTGCCAGCAGCCCAAAGGCTGGGACAGGGTCTGGAAACACCATATATTTT.

The rearrangement links TRBV27 to TRBJ2-7; TRBD1 matches at 8 bases. The germline CDR1 and CDR2 sequences are MNHEY and SMNVEV (reference sequence). This CDR3 is built from 15 residues. V shed 6 bases, J shed 5 bases, and the junction held 12 bases outside the gene matches. The chain's CDR3 is CASSPTSTGADEQYF. The CDR3 region has the DNA TGTGCCAGCAGCCCTACCTCGACAGGGGCCGACGAGCAGTACTTC.

The genes are TRBV6-6 and TRBJ2-7, with TRBD1 matching 8 bases. The CDR3 extends over 16 amino acids. Germline CDR1 and CDR2: MNHNY and SVGAGI (reference sequence). V was clipped by 2 bases and J by 4 bases; unmatched bases: 10. The CDR3, as DNA: TGTGCCAGCAGTTACACCGCGCAGGGGGCTTTATACGAGCAGTACTTC. It is translated as CASSYTAQGALYEQYF.

The genes are TRBV29-1 and TRBJ2-2; D may be TRBD2 (6 bases). This CDR3 comprises 13 residues. Germline assignment: CDR1 SQVTM and CDR2 ANQGSEA. Trimming shortened V by 7 bases and J by 4 bases, and 13 bases separated the two germline ends. CDR3 amino acids: CSAGGGGTGELFF. As DNA, the CDR3 is TGCAGCGCCGGTGGGGGAGGCACCGGGGAGCTGTTTTTT.

V usage is TRBV4-2 and J usage is TRBJ2-1; D remains unclear. Trimming removed 2 bases at V and 6 bases at J, with 8 bases between. There are 13 residues in the CDR3. CDR1 is LGHNA, CDR2 YNFKEQ, per germline. The CDR3 reads CASSQTQANEQFF. As DNA, the CDR3 is TGTGCCAGCAGCCAAACTCAGGCCAATGAGCAGTTCTTC.

The table lists this clone with many counts. V gene TRBV5-1 combines with J gene TRBJ2-7, with 8 bases matching TRBD1. Trimming took 4 bases from V and 4 from J; bases not matched to a gene: 4. CDR3 length: 13 residues. Germline CDR1 reads SGHRS; CDR2 reads YFSETQ. The CDR3 sequence: CASSRTGSYEQYF. The CDR3 region has the DNA TGCGCCAGCAGCAGGACAGGGTCATACGAGCAGTACTTC.

A single count supports this clone. This rearrangement joins TRBV19 to TRBJ1-1; D is uncertain. V was clipped by 3 bases and J by 2 bases, with 10 bases between them. This CDR3 has 14 amino acids. The V gene's germline CDR1 is LNHDA and CDR2 SQIVND (reference sequence). This chain's CDR3 is CASSIFVGNTEAFF. The CDR3 coding sequence is TGTGCCAGTAGTATTTTCGTGGGCAACACTGAAGCTTTCTTT.

This rearrangement joins TRBV3-1 (or the pseudogene TRBV3-2) to TRBJ2-1; 10 bases are a match to TRBD2. This CDR3 has 15 amino acids. From germline, CDR1 is LGHDT and CDR2 YNNKEL (reference sequence). V shed 1 base, J shed 4 bases, and the junction held 1 base outside the gene matches. The CDR3 spells CASSQASGGYNEQFF. CDR3 DNA sequence: TGTGCCAGCAGCCAAGCTAGCGGGGGTTACAATGAGCAGTTCTTC.

The chain has TRBV19 and TRBJ2-5; 9 bases agree with TRBD2. Germline V gene data show CDR1 as LNHDA and CDR2 as SQIVND (reference sequence). Losses at the gene ends were 6 bases for V and 7 bases for J; bases not matched to a gene: 15. The CDR3 has 16 amino acids. The CDR3 sequence is CASSTILAGIRSTQYF. The CDR3 bases are TGTGCCAGTAGCACCATCCTAGCGGGAATCCGATCGACCCAGTACTTC.

The chain recombines TRBV9 with TRBJ1-1; the D is unclear. The CDR3 loop spans 15 amino acids. Germline values: CDR1 SGDLS, CDR2 YYNGEE. V was shortened by 6 bases and J by 2 bases, with 17 bases between the two germline ends. CDR3 DNA: TGTGCCAGCACCCCGGAGGTGGTAAGAAACACTGAAGCTTTCTTT. Translating it yields CASTPEVVRNTEAFF.

The chain links TRBV19 to TRBJ2-7; TRBD1 is a possible D gene (6 bases). Trimming removed 1 base from V and 5 bases from J, with 18 bases in between. In germline, CDR1 is LNHDA, CDR2 SQIVND (reference sequence). The CDR3 has 16 amino acids. CDR3 bases: TGTGCCAGTAGTATAGCCGGTAATAGGGGGTTCCACGAGCAGTACTTC. Translated: CASSIAGNRGFHEQYF.

The rearrangement joins TRBV7-3 to TRBJ1-2; D not resolved. Trimming left V 2 bases short and J 8 bases short, with 15 bases between. This CDR3 contains 14 residues. Germline assignment: CDR1 SGHTA and CDR2 FQGTGA. The CDR3 DNA follows: TGTGCCAGCAGCTTATCCCGGGGAGGAGGAGGCTACACCTTC. This codes for CASSLSRGGGGYTF.

Only one count was recorded for this clone. Other DNA sequences in this sample translate to the same CDR3. The rearrangement uses TRBV5-1 and TRBJ1-5; 9 bases line up with TRBD1. V lost 4 bases to trimming and J lost 1 base; unmatched junction nucleotides: 3. The germline gives CDR1 SGHRS, CDR2 YFSETQ. CDR3 length equals 15 residues. The CDR3 loop is CASSTGTGSNQPQHF. In DNA, the CDR3 is TGCGCCAGCAGCACCGGGACAGGGAGCAATCAGCCCCAGCATTTT.

A single count supports this clone. The junction differs from germline at one of its ends, possibly a read error. The chain recombines TRBV6-5 with TRBJ2-3; 12 nucleotides agree with TRBD2. In germline, CDR1 is MNHEY, CDR2 SVGAGI. This CDR3 is built from 15 residues. This CDR3 reads CASSKLAGGTDTQYF. The CDR3 DNA sequence: TGTGCCAGCAGTAAACTAGCGGGGGGCACCGATACGCAGTATTTT.

The rearrangement uses TRBV4-1 and TRBJ2-3; maybe TRBD2 (6 bases). V dropped 5 bases and J dropped 6 bases, with 21 bases sitting between them. The CDR3 runs to 16 residues. CDR1 and CDR2 (germline): MGHRA, YSYEKL. The CDR3 protein is CASSKTGTPPMDTQYF. As DNA, the CDR3 is TGCGCCAGCAGCAAAACCGGGACTCCGCCAATGGATACGCAGTATTTT.